A single sample gave rise to the 10 T cell receptor beta chains below, sequenced in a study of blood T cell repertoires in COVID-19. Profiling relied on immunoSEQ multiplex PCR, and the TCRdb table lists in-frame clones only, not all of them. The profile covers roughly 100,000 clones, with roughly 90% appearing a single time and approximately 17% taken by the ten largest. Sequenced material: peripheral blood. These TCRs come from a woman aged 80 or older in a cohort sampled during active COVID-19.

The rearrangement joins TRBV28 to TRBJ2-1; D is uncertain. This CDR3 has 14 amino acids. The germline gives CDR1 MDHEN, CDR2 SYDVKM. V gave up 8 bases and J gave up 4 bases, with 15 bases separating them. The CDR3 DNA reads TGTGCCAGCTTACTTGGTAGCAGATACAATGAGCAGTTCTTC. Encoded protein: CASLLGSRYNEQFF.

The chain recombines TRBV27 with TRBJ1-6, with unresolved D. The CDR3 covers 13 residues. Trimming left V 10 bases short and J 13 bases short, with 20 bases between. In germline, CDR1 is MNHEY, CDR2 SMNVEV (reference sequence). The CDR3 reads CATLGKAASPLHF. As DNA, the CDR3 is TGTGCCACCCTAGGGAAAGCGGCGTCCCCCCTCCACTTT.

The V gene is TRBV21-1, the J gene TRBJ2-7; TRBD1 is the table's D call, not checked against the DNA. TRBV21-1 is reported as a pseudogene. The CDR3 is made up of 11 amino acids. The DNA for the CDR3 is TGTGCCAGCAGCAAAGCGGCAGGGCCGTACTTC. Residues: CASSKAAGPYF.

The V call is TRBV3-1 (or the pseudogene TRBV3-2), the J call TRBJ2-1; 13 positions agree with TRBD2. This CDR3 has 17 residues. V lost 4 bases to trimming and J lost 9 bases; unmatched junction nucleotides: 12. Looked up from germline, CDR1 is LGHDT and CDR2 is YNNKEL (reference sequence). In nucleotides, the CDR3 is TGTGCCAGCAGCCCTCCCCCCCCGGGGACTAGCGGGGTTGAGCAGTTCTTC. Translating it yields CASSPPPPGTSGVEQFF.

In this sample, this clone turned up a few times. The chain recombines TRBV19 with TRBJ1-5; unclear D gene. Germline CDR1 is LNHDA and CDR2 is SQIVND (reference sequence). The ends were cut back, 8 bases at V and 3 bases at J, with 5 bases in the middle. This CDR3 region has 11 residues. CDR3 protein: CASCDNQPQHF. The CDR3 DNA reads as TGTGCCAGTTGCGACAATCAGCCCCAGCATTTT.

This rearrangement joins TRBV5-1 to TRBJ1-1; a possible D gene is TRBD1 (6 bases). Per the germline V gene, CDR1 is SGHRS and CDR2 is YFSETQ. CDR3 size: 15 residues. Trimming took off 2 bases at V and 1 base at J, with 12 bases between the two ends. This CDR3 reads CASSLAGVRNTEAFF. CDR3 coding DNA: TGCGCCAGCAGCTTAGCAGGGGTTAGGAACACTGAAGCTTTCTTT.

This clone is a singleton in its sample. The chain employs TRBV12-5 and TRBJ1-1; 7 nucleotides line up with TRBD1. CDR1 and CDR2 (germline): LGHNT, FRNRAP. The CDR3 spans 15 residues. Trimming took 5 bases from V and 5 from J; bases not matched to a gene: 11. The DNA of the CDR3 is TGTGCTAGTGGTCTTACTCTAGGGGGCCGGACTGAAGCTTTCTTT. Its protein is CASGLTLGGRTEAFF.

The chain carries TRBV7-9 and TRBJ2-1; 7 nucleotides align to TRBD2. The CDR3 is 15 residues long. Germline lookup yields CDR1 SEHNR and CDR2 FQNEAQ (reference sequence). The V segment lost 4 bases and the J segment 0 bases; nucleotides outside the gene matches: 3. The CDR3: CASSSSGPSYNEQFF. The CDR3 DNA sequence: TGTGCCAGCAGCTCTAGCGGACCCTCCTACAATGAGCAGTTCTTC.

The chain couples TRBV5-1 to TRBJ2-7, with a weak D call TRBD2 (5 bases). The germline V and J ends were trimmed by 3 bases and 7 bases, with 14 bases remaining between them. Germline CDR1 and CDR2: SGHRS and YFSETQ. CDR3 length: 13 amino acids. The CDR3 region is CASSSSGSGEQYF. CDR3 nucleotide sequence: TGCGCCAGCAGCTCGTCGGGGTCGGGGGAGCAGTACTTC.

V is TRBV27 and J is TRBJ1-1, with D maybe TRBD1 (5 bases). The V end lost 7 bases, the J end lost 0 bases, and 12 bases lay between the germline ends. Germline V gene sequence: CDR1 MNHEY, CDR2 SMNVEV (reference sequence). The CDR3 is made up of 14 amino acids. The CDR3 sequence is CASTSGGMNTEAFF. CDR3 bases: TGTGCCAGCACCTCGGGGGGGATGAACACTGAAGCTTTCTTT.